Sequencing of this T cell receptor beta chain was carried out in a study of T cell repertoires in cytomegalovirus infection. Background on the study: Epitope selection comprised recently identified HLA-C-restricted CMV epitopes and well-studied HLA-B-restricted CMV epitopes. An indication of both CMV infection and matching HLA type came from public TCR beta signatures.

A note on this clonotype: Antigen specificity is unknown.

MiXCR, run by TCRdb on the reads, gives a single entry per CDR3 protein. The table records about 700,000 distinct CDR3 sequences, roughly 30% of them present only once. Findings of the study overall: Ex vivo, HLA-C-restricted CMV-specific TCR beta clonotypes prevailed over the rest of the response.

The sample in question was cultured PBMCs, obtained from culture after CMV antigen stimulation. This sequence was found in a human donor in good health (CMV status not recorded). Some clones in this sample may be carry-over from other donors' samples.

CDR3 coding DNA: TGTGCCAGCAGCTTAAACAGGGACAGGGGCCACGAGCAGTACTTC. Protein sequence: CASSLNRDRGHEQYF. V is TRBV7-9 and J is TRBJ2-7; 10 nucleotides line up with TRBD1. The CDR3 is made up of 15 amino acids. The germline gives CDR1 SEHNR, CDR2 FQNEAQ (reference sequence). V was pared by 2 bases and J by 5 bases, with 6 bases of the junction left unmatched. Based on the CDR3 plus reference TRBV7-9 and TRBJ2-7, the full variable domain is DTGVSQNPRHKITKRGQNVTFRCDPISEHNRLYWYRQTLGQGPEFLTYFQNEAQLEKSRLLSDRFSAERPKGSFSTLEIQRTEQGDSAMYLCASSLNRDRGHEQYFGPGTRLTVT.